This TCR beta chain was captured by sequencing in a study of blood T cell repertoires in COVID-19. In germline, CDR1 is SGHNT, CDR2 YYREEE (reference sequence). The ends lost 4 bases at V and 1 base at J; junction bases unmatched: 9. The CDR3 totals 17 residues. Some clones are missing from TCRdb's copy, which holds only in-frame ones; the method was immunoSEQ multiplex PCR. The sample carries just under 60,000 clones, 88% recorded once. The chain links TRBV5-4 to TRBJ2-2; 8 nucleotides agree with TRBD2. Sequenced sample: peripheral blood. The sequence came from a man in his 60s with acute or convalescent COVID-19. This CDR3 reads CASSTPTSGWNTGELFF. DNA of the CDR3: TGTGCCAGCAGCACACCCACTAGCGGTTGGAACACCGGGGAGCTGTTTTTT.